The 25 T cell receptor beta chains in this list originate from one sample, sequenced in a study of blood T cell repertoires in COVID-19. This table comes from immunoSEQ multiplex PCR, and its TCRdb copy is limited to in-frame clones, with some not included. The sample carries 200,000 or so clones, around 90% recorded once. Sequenced input: PBMCs or T cells enriched from blood (not recorded which). Receptors originate from a woman aged 25 to 39 who had recovered from COVID-19.

The genes are TRBV7-2 and TRBJ2-3; 16 bases line up with TRBD2. The germline gives CDR1 SGHTA, CDR2 FQGNSA. With 4 bases clipped from V and 6 bases from J, the junction kept 4 bases outside the gene matches. This CDR3 contains 16 residues. The CDR3 loop is CASSSGLAGGIDTQYF. The CDR3 bases are TGTGCCAGCAGCTCGGGACTAGCGGGGGGGATCGATACGCAGTATTTT. Together with reference TRBV7-2 and TRBJ2-3, the CDR3 gives the full variable domain: GAGVSQSPSNKVTEKGKDVELRCDPISGHTALYWYRQSLGQGLEFLIYFQGNSAPDKSGLPSDRFSAERTGGSVSTLTIQRTQQEDSAVYLCASSSGLAGGIDTQYFGPGTRLTVL.

The chain carries TRBV6-5 and TRBJ1-6; unclear D gene. The CDR3 spans 14 residues. The ends were cut back, 6 bases at V and 6 bases at J, with 12 bases in the middle. The germline CDR1 and CDR2 sequences are MNHEY and SVGAGI. CDR3 sequence: CASSKGESNSPLHF. The CDR3 bases are TGTGCCAGCAGCAAAGGAGAGAGTAATTCACCCCTCCACTTT.

The V gene is TRBV9, the J gene TRBJ1-4; maybe TRBD1 (5 bases). The V end was cut by 0 bases, the J end by 2 bases, with 11 bases between. Looked up from germline, CDR1 is SGDLS and CDR2 is YYNGEE. The CDR3 has 16 amino acids. This CDR3 reads CASSVGGRVTNEKLFF. CDR3 DNA: TGTGCCAGCAGCGTAGGCGGCAGGGTGACTAATGAAAAACTGTTTTTT.

The rearrangement links TRBV9 to TRBJ2-7; 7 nucleotides agree with TRBD2. The length of the CDR3 is 14 residues. The trim removed 6 bases at V and 0 bases at J, leaving 6 bases unmatched. Per the germline V gene, CDR1 is SGDLS and CDR2 is YYNGEE. This CDR3 is CASNQGGSSYEQYF. CDR3 DNA sequence: TGTGCCAGCAACCAGGGAGGGAGCTCCTACGAGCAGTACTTC.

The V gene is TRBV11-2, the J gene TRBJ1-2; TRBD1 agrees at 8 bases. Germline V gene lookup returns CDR1 SGHAT and CDR2 FQNNGV. There are 16 residues in the CDR3. Unmatched junction bases numbered 10, after V lost 1 base and J lost 6 bases. DNA for the CDR3: TGTGCCAGCAGCTTAGGCCCCCGGACAGGGAGGCATGGCTACACCTTC. It specifies CASSLGPRTGRHGYTF.

J is TRBJ1-5 and V is TRBV6-5, with D possibly TRBD1 on 5 matching bases. V was trimmed by 8 bases and J by 4 bases, leaving 9 bases between them. Germline values: CDR1 MNHEY, CDR2 SVGAGI. The CDR3 loop spans 12 amino acids. The CDR3 protein is CASGQANQPQHF. The CDR3 DNA reads TGTGCCAGCGGACAAGCTAATCAGCCCCAGCATTTT.

The chain joins TRBV5-8 to TRBJ1-1, with unresolved D. The germline CDR1 and CDR2 sequences are SGHTS and YDEGEE. The ends were cut back, 2 bases at V and 2 bases at J, with 7 bases in the middle. The CDR3 runs 13 residues. CDR3: CASSLEFNTEAFF. As DNA, the CDR3 is TGTGCCAGCAGCTTAGAGTTCAACACTGAAGCTTTCTTT.

The chain links TRBV4-1 to TRBJ1-6, with D hard to call. CDR1 MGHRA and CDR2 YSYEKL come from the germline V gene. With 2 bases removed from V and 5 bases from J, the gap between germline ends came to 13 bases. There are 16 residues in the CDR3. CDR3 nucleotides: TGCGCCAGCAGCCAAATACTGGGCGCAAATAATTCACCCCTCCACTTT. This codes for CASSQILGANNSPLHF.

This chain connects TRBV2 to TRBJ2-5; D is undetermined. Trimming left V 1 base short and J 1 base short, with 10 bases between. CDR1 and CDR2 from the germline V gene are SNHLY and FYNNEI. This CDR3 has 15 residues. CDR3 sequence: CASSEDESVQETQYF. In nucleotides, the CDR3 is TGTGCCAGCAGTGAAGATGAGTCGGTCCAAGAGACCCAGTACTTC.

The chain links TRBV10-3 to TRBJ1-6; 7 bases are shared with TRBD1. The germline CDR1 and CDR2 sequences are ENHRY and SYGVKD. After removal of 10 bases from V and 7 bases from J, the junction contained 16 bases not matched to a gene. This CDR3 has 16 amino acids. The chain's CDR3 is CATRREGAEKNSPLHF. The DNA for the CDR3 is TGTGCCACACGGCGGGAGGGGGCGGAAAAAAATTCACCCCTCCACTTT.

V usage is TRBV5-4 and J usage is TRBJ1-1, with 8 positions matching TRBD1. Germline V gene sequence: CDR1 SGHNT, CDR2 YYREEE (reference sequence). The ends lost 4 bases at V and 3 bases at J; junction bases unmatched: 8. The CDR3 is made up of 15 amino acids. The CDR3: CASSLVRGLDTEAFF. The CDR3 DNA reads as TGTGCCAGCAGCCTAGTCAGGGGGCTGGACACTGAAGCTTTCTTT.

This chain uses TRBV25-1 with TRBJ1-6; D is possibly TRBD1 (6 bases). The V gene lost 4 bases and the J gene lost 7 bases, with 14 bases spanning the gap. CDR1 and CDR2 (germline): MGHDK, SYGVNS. The CDR3 consists of 15 residues. The CDR3: CASSARDTLNSPLHF. The CDR3 bases are TGTGCCAGCAGTGCCCGGGACACCCTAAATTCACCCCTCCACTTT.

The J gene is TRBJ1-4, the V gene TRBV13; weak D call: TRBD1 (6 bases). Trimming took off 0 bases at V and 5 bases at J, with 7 bases between the two ends. In germline, CDR1 is PRHDT, CDR2 FYEKMQ (reference sequence). The CDR3 has 14 amino acids. CDR3 coding DNA: TGTGCCAGCAGCTTAGGGACAGGAAATGAAAAACTGTTTTTT. Amino acids: CASSLGTGNEKLFF.

The chain joins TRBV2 to TRBJ1-2; unclear D gene. V lost 8 bases and J lost 2, with 3 bases in between. The CDR3 contains 10 residues. Germline lookup yields CDR1 SNHLY and CDR2 FYNNEI. As DNA, the CDR3 is TGTGCCAGCGAGAACTATGGCTACACCTTC. Residues: CASENYGYTF.

The rearrangement uses TRBV11-2 and TRBJ2-3, with TRBD2 identical over 10 bases. The CDR3 runs to 15 residues. Germline CDR1 is SGHAT and CDR2 is FQNNGV. J lost 4 bases, V lost 3 bases, and 4 bases had no gene match. CDR3 amino acids: CASSFVAGGPDTQYF. As DNA, the CDR3 is TGTGCCAGCAGCTTTGTAGCGGGGGGCCCAGATACGCAGTATTTT.

The rearrangement joins TRBV5-1 to TRBJ2-5; D gene unclear. CDR1 SGHRS and CDR2 YFSETQ come from the germline V gene. With 0 bases removed from V and 2 bases from J, the gap between germline ends came to 11 bases. This CDR3 spans 15 amino acids. This CDR3 reads CASSLDSKSQETQYF. The CDR3 region has the DNA TGCGCCAGCAGCTTGGACAGCAAATCTCAAGAGACCCAGTACTTC.

The rearrangement joins TRBV27 to TRBJ1-2; no clear D gene. CDR3 length: 14 residues. V dropped 4 bases and J dropped 2 bases, with 11 bases sitting between them. The germline CDR1 and CDR2 sequences are MNHEY and SMNVEV (reference sequence). CDR3 sequence (DNA): TGTGCCAGCAGTTCCTTAGACGGGAACTATGGCTACACCTTC. This sequence encodes CASSSLDGNYGYTF.

This clone was seen a single time. This chain links TRBV10-3 with TRBJ1-2; the D gene is possibly TRBD1 (6 bases). The CDR3 totals 16 residues. Germline V gives CDR1 ENHRY, CDR2 SYGVKD. The ends were cut back, 0 bases at V and 2 bases at J, with 13 bases in the middle. The CDR3 DNA reads TGTGCCATCAGTGAGTCGCAGGGGAGCCCAAACTATGGCTACACCTTC. Encoded protein: CAISESQGSPNYGYTF.

The genes are TRBV21-1 and TRBJ2-7; TRBD2, the D gene given by the table, was not confirmed from the DNA. TRBV21-1 is noted as a pseudogene. CDR3 size: 13 residues. CDR3 nucleotides: TGTGCCAGCAGAGATCCTAGACGCTACGAGCAGTACTTC. Encoded protein: CASRDPRRYEQYF.

The genes are TRBV7-8 and TRBJ1-5; 8 bases match TRBD1. This CDR3 is 15 amino acids long. Unmatched junction bases numbered 3, after V lost 1 base and J lost 4 bases. Germline CDR1 SGHVS, CDR2 FQNEAQ. The CDR3 spells CASSLVTGGNQPQHF. The DNA of the CDR3 is TGTGCCAGCAGCTTAGTTACAGGGGGTAATCAGCCCCAGCATTTT.

This clone was seen just once. An end of the junction differs from the germline gene, which may be a read error. The chain combines TRBV4-2 with TRBJ1-2, with TRBD1 matching 9 bases. This CDR3 comprises 12 residues. Germline-derived CDR1 and CDR2 are LGHNA and YNFKEQ. The CDR3 reads CASSQGGTGYHF. Here the CDR3 DNA reads TGTGCCAGCAGCCAAGGCGGGACAGGGTATCACTTC.

The rearrangement links TRBV12-5 to TRBJ2-1, with 7 nucleotides matching TRBD1. V was pared by 6 bases and J by 6 bases, with 8 bases of the junction left unmatched. This CDR3 region has 14 residues. From germline, CDR1 is LGHNT and CDR2 FRNRAP. The CDR3 here is CASGEDRSTNEQFF. CDR3 nucleotide sequence: TGTGCTAGTGGCGAGGACAGGAGTACCAATGAGCAGTTCTTC.

In its sample, this clone was seen a few times. The chain links TRBV4-3 to TRBJ1-3; no clear D. Between the trimmed V and J ends, which lost 0 bases and 0 bases, there was a span of 9 bases. Germline values: CDR1 LGHNA, CDR2 YSLEER. The CDR3 consists of 16 residues. In nucleotides, the CDR3 is TGCGCCAGCAGCCAAGATCAGCGAAGCTCTGGAAACACCATATATTTT. It encodes CASSQDQRSSGNTIYF.

This clone was observed once. The chain recombines TRBV6-5 with TRBJ1-5; TRBD1 might be the D (6 bases). Trimming left V 0 bases short and J 4 bases short, with 13 bases between. The CDR3 extends over 16 amino acids. Looked up from germline, CDR1 is MNHEY and CDR2 is SVGAGI. CDR3 sequence: CASSYSFPQGNQPQHF. The CDR3 DNA is TGTGCCAGCAGTTACTCTTTTCCGCAGGGGAATCAGCCCCAGCATTTT.

This clone has only a few counts. This sequence joins TRBV7-9 and TRBJ1-1; maybe TRBD1 (5 bases). The CDR3 is 12 amino acids. V was cut by 10 bases and J by 7 bases, with 16 bases left in between. Germline V gene data show CDR1 as SEHNR and CDR2 as FQNEAQ (reference sequence). CDR3 bases: TGTGCCACCCGTGCGGGGGGGGGTGAAGCTTTCTTT. Amino acids: CATRAGGGEAFF.